Below, 25 T cell receptor beta chains from the same sample are listed, as sequenced in a study of blood T cell repertoires in COVID-19. Data came from immunoSEQ multiplex PCR; TCRdb stores just in-frame clones and leaves some out. The data contain roughly 63,000 clones, around 80% of them seen just once; the ten biggest clones take up over 25%. The source material was peripheral blood. The source of these receptors is a human donor in a cohort sampled during active COVID-19.

The chain uses TRBV28 and TRBJ2-7; unclear D gene. Germline CDR1 and CDR2: MDHEN and SYDVKM. V was clipped by 6 bases and J by 2 bases, with 11 bases between them. This CDR3 is 13 amino acids long. The CDR3 DNA reads TGTGCCAGCAGCACCCTCAACACCTACGAGCAGTACTTC. This codes for CASSTLNTYEQYF.

This chain joins TRBV9 and TRBJ2-1; TRBD2 matches 10 bases. CDR1 and CDR2 (germline): SGDLS, YYNGEE. V lost 0 bases, J lost 2 bases, and 11 bases stayed unmatched. The CDR3 is 19 amino acids. The CDR3, as DNA: TGTGCCAGCAGCGTAGGGGCTAGCGGGAGCCCTACAACCTACAATGAGCAGTTCTTC. Translated, it gives CASSVGASGSPTTYNEQFF.

This clone turned up a few times. This chain links TRBV5-6 with TRBJ1-5; 9 bases are a match to TRBD1. This CDR3 is 15 amino acids long. V was clipped by 4 bases and J by 5 bases; unmatched bases: 7. Germline-derived CDR1 and CDR2 are SGHDT and YYEEEE. The CDR3 protein is CASSVTGGGDQPQHF. DNA of the CDR3: TGTGCCAGCAGCGTCACAGGGGGCGGCGATCAGCCCCAGCATTTT.

There are a few counts of this clone. The J gene is TRBJ2-3, the V gene TRBV30, with 13 bases lining up with TRBD2. The CDR3 sequence is 16 residues long. V lost 3 bases, J lost 1 base, and 4 bases stayed unmatched. CDR1 is GTSNPN and CDR2 is SVGIG in the germline V gene (reference sequence). For the CDR3, the DNA is TGTGCCTGGAGCCGGGGACTAGCGGGGCGCACAGATACGCAGTATTTT. Amino acid sequence: CAWSRGLAGRTDTQYF. The whole variable domain, remainder taken from reference TRBV30 and TRBJ2-3, is SQTIHQWPATLVQPVGSPLSLECTVEGTSNPNLYWYRQAAGRGLQLLFYSVGIGQISSEVPQNLSASRPQDRQFILSSKKLLLSDSGFYLCAWSRGLAGRTDTQYFGPGTRLTVL.

This rearrangement joins TRBV19 to TRBJ2-7; TRBD2 matches at 8 bases. Per the germline V gene, CDR1 is LNHDA and CDR2 is SQIVND (reference sequence). With V trimmed by 5 bases and J by 7 bases, 13 bases remained unmatched. The CDR3 totals 15 residues. The CDR3 reads CASSSRGGLTMEQYF. The CDR3 bases are TGTGCCAGTAGTTCCCGGGGGGGACTTACGATGGAGCAGTACTTC.

This chain joins TRBV11-2 and TRBJ2-7; D perhaps matches TRBD1 (6 bases). The CDR3 is made up of 12 amino acids. The germline V gene encodes CDR1 SGHAT and CDR2 FQNNGV. With 1 base removed from V and 6 bases from J, the gap between germline ends came to 7 bases. Here the CDR3 DNA reads TGTGCCAGCAGCTTAGGGGGGCGCGAGCAGTACTTC. This gives the protein CASSLGGREQYF. Combining the CDR3 with reference TRBV11-2 and TRBJ2-7 gives the whole variable domain EAGVAQSPRYKIIEKRQSVAFWCNPISGHATLYWYQQILGQGPKLLIQFQNNGVVDDSQLPKDRFSAERLKGVDSTLKIQPAKLEDSAVYLCASSLGGREQYFGPGTRLTVT.

In nucleotides, the CDR3 is TGTGCCAGCTCACACTTTAATCTACAGGCGGATAGCTCCTATAATTCACCCCTCCACTTT. This gives the protein CASSHFNLQADSSYNSPLHF. V usage is TRBV18 and J usage is TRBJ1-6; D perhaps matches TRBD1 (5 bases). Germline CDR1 KGHSH, CDR2 LQKENI. The V and J ends lost 4 bases and 0 bases respectively, with 22 bases between them. The CDR3 sequence is 20 residues long.

This clone appeared a single time. The genes are TRBV7-8 and TRBJ2-1; D gene ambiguous. Germline V gene data show CDR1 as SGHVS and CDR2 as FQNEAQ. The CDR3 runs to 12 residues. Trimming cost V 4 bases and J 7 bases, with 8 bases left between them. This CDR3 reads CASSSQENEQFF. The CDR3 DNA reads as TGTGCCAGCAGCTCTCAGGAAAATGAGCAGTTCTTC. The full variable domain, rest sourced from reference TRBV7-8 and TRBJ2-1, is GAGVSQSPRYKVAKRGQDVALRCDPISGHVSLFWYQQALGQGPEFLTYFQNEAQLDKSGLPSDRFFAERPEGSVSTLKIQRTQQEDSAVYLCASSSQENEQFFGPGTRLTVL.

This clone has just a few counts. The rearrangement joins TRBV7-6 to TRBJ2-7; D uncertain. CDR1 and CDR2 from the germline V gene are SGHVS and FNYEAQ. V lost 3 bases and J 3 bases, leaving 15 bases between the germline ends. The length of the CDR3 is 15 residues. CDR3 nucleotides: TGTGCCAGCAGCTTTTACTCCACGAGAATCTACGAGCAGTACTTC. It yields the protein CASSFYSTRIYEQYF.

J is TRBJ2-7 and V is TRBV15; the match to TRBD2 covers 10 bases. V shed 3 bases and J 2 bases; nucleotides not matched to a gene: 10. CDR1 is LNHNV, CDR2 YYDKDF, per germline (reference sequence). The CDR3 is 17 amino acids. The CDR3 coding sequence is TGTGCCACCAGCAGTGATCTTCGGACTAGCGGAGCCTACGAGCAGTACTTC. This sequence encodes CATSSDLRTSGAYEQYF.

Written as DNA, the CDR3 is TGCAAGCAGGGGGCTAGTGAAGCTTTCTTT. Translating gives CKQGASEAFF. The chain combines TRBV20-1 with TRBJ1-1; 8 nucleotides line up with TRBD1. The CDR3 length is 10 residues. Germline V gene lookup returns CDR1 DFQATT and CDR2 SNEGSKA (reference sequence).

The rearrangement links TRBV5-6 to TRBJ1-2; a possible D gene is TRBD1 (6 bases). This CDR3 region has 13 residues. Trimming took 2 bases from V and 7 from J, leaving 12 bases between them. Germline V gene sequence: CDR1 SGHDT, CDR2 YYEEEE. The CDR3 nucleotides are TGTGCCAGCAGCTTTACAGGGATAGGTGGCTACACCTTC. As protein: CASSFTGIGGYTF.

This clone occurred once. J is TRBJ2-2 and V is TRBV5-6; 9 bases line up with TRBD2. CDR3 size: 17 residues. J lost 0 bases, V lost 1 base, and 4 bases had no gene match. Germline V gene data show CDR1 as SGHDT and CDR2 as YYEEEE. The CDR3 sequence: CASSLLAGGANTGELFF. CDR3 nucleotides: TGTGCCAGCAGCTTGCTGGCGGGAGGGGCGAACACCGGGGAGCTGTTTTTT.

The sample holds one count of this clone. The chain joins TRBV7-2 to TRBJ2-7, with TRBD2 matching 7 bases. The ends lost 6 bases at V and 8 bases at J; junction bases unmatched: 7. This CDR3 comprises 12 residues. CDR1 is SGHTA and CDR2 is FQGNSA in the germline V gene. CDR3 sequence (DNA): TGTGCCAGCAGGGAAGCGGGATATCAGCAGTACTTC. Translation: CASREAGYQQYF.

The chain couples TRBV5-1 to TRBJ2-3; the D gene is possibly TRBD1 (5 bases). With 5 bases removed from V and 7 bases from J, the gap between germline ends came to 17 bases. Germline V gives CDR1 SGHRS, CDR2 YFSETQ. There are 14 residues in the CDR3. The CDR3, as DNA: TGCGCCAGCAGATTGCGCCTACAGGATAATACGCAGTATTTT. This encodes CASRLRLQDNTQYF.

This clone was found a few times. V is TRBV10-3 and J is TRBJ2-3, with TRBD2 matching over 7 bases. The CDR3 is made up of 13 amino acids. Germline assignment: CDR1 ENHRY and CDR2 SYGVKD. The V and J ends lost 8 bases and 4 bases, in that order; junction bases with no gene match: 6. Here the CDR3 reads CAIGRDSADTQYF. CDR3 nucleotides: TGTGCCATCGGGAGGGACTCTGCAGATACGCAGTATTTT.

This chain connects TRBV7-9 to TRBJ2-7, with 8 bases fitting TRBD1. V was pared by 6 bases and J by 3 bases, with 7 bases of the junction left unmatched. Germline values: CDR1 SEHNR, CDR2 FQNEAQ (reference sequence). The CDR3 has 14 amino acids. The CDR3 sequence: CASSSQGAIYEQYF. The DNA of the CDR3 is TGTGCCAGCAGTTCCCAGGGGGCCATCTACGAGCAGTACTTC.

The rearrangement joins TRBV6-4 to TRBJ2-5, with 7 nucleotides matching TRBD1. Trimming removed 2 bases from V and 4 bases from J; junction bases left unmatched: 7. Germline V CDR1 and CDR2: MRHNA, SNTAGT. The CDR3 extends over 15 amino acids. CDR3 DNA: TGTGCCAGCAGTGACACAGGGGTAAAGGGAGAGACCCAGTACTTC. This sequence encodes CASSDTGVKGETQYF.

The chain has TRBV2 and TRBJ2-7; TRBD2 aligns across 14 bases. Per the germline V gene, CDR1 is SNHLY and CDR2 is FYNNEI. After removal of 4 bases from V and 6 bases from J, the junction contained 8 bases not matched to a gene. The CDR3 loop spans 16 amino acids. Here the CDR3 DNA reads TGTGCCAGCAGTGTTAGTAAGGGACTAGCGGGAGCCGAGCAGTACTTC. This translates into CASSVSKGLAGAEQYF.

The chain recombines TRBV9 with TRBJ1-3; TRBD1 might be the D (6 bases). CDR1 SGDLS and CDR2 YYNGEE come from the germline V gene. V was shortened by 4 bases and J by 3 bases, with 17 bases between the two germline ends. This CDR3 spans 16 amino acids. The CDR3 nucleotides read TGTGCCAGCAGCCTCAGAGGGGGGGGCGATGGAAACACCATATATTTT. This encodes CASSLRGGGDGNTIYF.

V gene TRBV5-1 combines with J gene TRBJ2-3, with D tentatively TRBD2 (6 bases). CDR1 is SGHRS, CDR2 YFSETQ, per germline. Trimming cost V 2 bases and J 0 bases, with 16 bases left between them. The CDR3 runs to 17 residues. For the CDR3, the DNA is TGCGCCAGCAGCTTAAATCCCCCGGGAGTGAGCACAGATACGCAGTATTTT. Translation: CASSLNPPGVSTDTQYF.

The DNA of the CDR3 is TGCGCCAGCAGATCTACGGCTAGCGGGAGGACTAACACCGGGGAGCTGTTTTTT. Amino acids: CASRSTASGRTNTGELFF. The rearrangement links TRBV4-1 to TRBJ2-2, with 11 bases aligning to TRBD2. Germline-derived CDR1 and CDR2 are MGHRA and YSYEKL. V lost 6 bases to trimming and J lost 2 bases; unmatched junction nucleotides: 11. The CDR3 runs to 18 residues.

This clone came up once. The chain uses TRBV29-1 and TRBJ2-3, with TRBD1 matching over 7 bases. Trimming at V came to 7 bases and at J to 1 base, leaving 11 bases not matched to a gene. The CDR3 totals 15 residues. Germline V gives CDR1 SQVTM, CDR2 ANQGSEA. The CDR3 nucleotides read TGCAGCGCGAAGGCCGGGACAGCTCGCACAGATACGCAGTATTTT. This sequence encodes CSAKAGTARTDTQYF.

The CDR3 region has the DNA TGTGCCAGCAAGGAGTGTAAGCCCCAGCATTTT. Its translation: CASKECKPQHF. The chain links TRBV21-1 to TRBJ1-5. TRBV21-1 is listed as a pseudogene. This CDR3 region has 11 residues.

This clone has only a few counts. Written as DNA, the CDR3 is TGTGCCAGCAGCCAAGATGCGTGGTACGAGCAGTACTTC. This sequence encodes CASSQDAWYEQYF. The V gene is TRBV3-1 (or the pseudogene TRBV3-2), the J gene TRBJ2-7, with D unresolved. V lost 0 bases to trimming and J lost 4 bases, with 7 bases between them. Germline V gives CDR1 LGHDT, CDR2 YNNKEL (reference sequence). The CDR3 is made up of 13 amino acids.